The clone carrying this T cell receptor (beta chain) came up once. No antigen is known for it. The method was immunoSEQ multiplex PCR; TCRdb's version includes in-frame clones alone and lacks a portion of them. This table has about 36,000 clones, roughly 92% appearing once. These data originate in a study of a mutant IDH1 vaccine in newly diagnosed glioma. Described time point: baseline, week 1 (first vaccination visit). Noted treatment: pre-vaccination baseline after standard-of-care therapy. Donors' newly diagnosed IDH1-mutant WHO grade 3 or 4 astrocytomas lacked nuclear ATRX. Study-level points and caveats: Vaccination elicited immune responses in 93.3% of patients. Pseudoprogression appeared unlinked to shifts in leading peripheral T cell clonotypes.

Here the sequenced sample was PBMCs, taken from a glioma patient treated with radiotherapy, temozolomide or both. The clonotype was recovered from a man younger than 35 with glioma.

The chain's CDR3 is CASSLAPHGASGDNEQFF. The CDR3 bases are TGCGCCAGCAGCTTGGCCCCGCACGGGGCTAGCGGGGACAATGAGCAGTTCTTC. This chain joins TRBV5-1 and TRBJ2-1; 9 bases are shared with TRBD2. The CDR3 is 18 amino acids. Germline trimming cut 0 bases from V and 5 bases from J; bases unmatched to any gene: 12. Germline V gene lookup returns CDR1 SGHRS and CDR2 YFSETQ. Combining the CDR3 with reference TRBV5-1 and TRBJ2-1 gives the whole variable domain KAGVTQTPRYLIKTRGQQVTLSCSPISGHRSVSWYQQTPGQGLQFLFEYFSETQRNKGNFPGRFSGRQFSNSRSEMNVSTLELGDSALYLCASSLAPHGASGDNEQFFGPGTRLTVL.